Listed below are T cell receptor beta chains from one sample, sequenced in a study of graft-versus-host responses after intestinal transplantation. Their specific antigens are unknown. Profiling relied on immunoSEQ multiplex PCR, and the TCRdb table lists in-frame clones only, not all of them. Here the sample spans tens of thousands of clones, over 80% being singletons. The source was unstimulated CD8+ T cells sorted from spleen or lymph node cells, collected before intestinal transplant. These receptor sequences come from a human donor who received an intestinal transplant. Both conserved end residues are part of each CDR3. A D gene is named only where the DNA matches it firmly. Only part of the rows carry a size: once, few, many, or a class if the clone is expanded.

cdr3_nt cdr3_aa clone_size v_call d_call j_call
TGTGCCAGCAGCTTAGTTCTAGCAGGCAATGAGCAGTTCTTC CASSLVLAGNEQFF - TRBV7-9 - TRBJ2-1
TGTGCCAGTAGTATCTTACAGGATGAGCAGTTCTTC CASSILQDEQFF - TRBV19 - TRBJ2-1
TGTGCCAGCAGTTTTCGTATTCTTTTCGGGGGCTACAATGAGCAGTTCTTC CASSFRILFGGYNEQFF once TRBV28 - TRBJ2-1
TGCGCCAGCAGCGAGTGGGAGACTAGCAGCTACGAGCAGTACTTC CASSEWETSSYEQYF - TRBV5-1 TRBD2 TRBJ2-7
TGTGCCAGCAGCGGGCCGGGACAGACCTACAATGAGCAGTTCTTC CASSGPGQTYNEQFF - TRBV5-6 TRBD1 TRBJ2-1
TGTGCCAGCAGCCAAGTGACGGGGGGGCACCAAGAGACCCAGTACTTC CASSQVTGGHQETQYF - TRBV4-2 TRBD2 TRBJ2-5
TGTGCCAGCAGCTTAGGGACTAGCGGGAGACACTCCTACAATGAGCAGTTCTTC CASSLGTSGRHSYNEQFF once TRBV13 TRBD2 TRBJ2-1
TGTGCCAGCAGCTTATTCGGAGGAGATACGCAGTATTTT CASSLFGGDTQYF - TRBV7-3 - TRBJ2-3
TGTGCCACCAGCAGCACAGGGGACTATCAGCCCCAGCATTTT CATSSTGDYQPQHF once TRBV15 TRBD1 TRBJ1-5
TGTGCCAGCAGTTCCGGATCTGGGCGGGCAGAGCAGTACTTC CASSSGSGRAEQYF - TRBV9 - TRBJ2-7
TGTGCCAGCAGCGGGGACAGAGTGGGACCCGGGGAGCTGTTTTTT CASSGDRVGPGELFF once TRBV6-5 TRBD1 TRBJ2-2
TGCGCCAGCAGCCCGGTGGGGGGCGGGGGGACTGAAGCTTTCTTT CASSPVGGGGTEAFF - TRBV5-1 - TRBJ1-1
TGTGCCAGCAGCCAAGATTCTAGCGGGGTTATTAACACCGGGGAGCTGTTTTTT CASSQDSSGVINTGELFF - TRBV4-2 TRBD2 TRBJ2-2
TGCGCCAGCAGCCCCACTGGGACAGGCCTTGGAAACACCATATATTTT CASSPTGTGLGNTIYF few TRBV5-1 TRBD1 TRBJ1-3
TGTGCCAGTAGTATACTAGGGGGAAGTGAGCAGTACTTC CASSILGGSEQYF once TRBV19 - TRBJ2-7
TGTGCCAGCAGTTACAGAAACACAGGAACAGATACGCAGTATTTT CASSYRNTGTDTQYF - TRBV6-5 - TRBJ2-3
TGTGCCAGCAGATCTTCGGCTAACTATGGCTACACCTTC CASRSSANYGYTF - TRBV9 - TRBJ1-2
TGCAGCGTGACCTATCCGAGGACAGGGGGTGTCTACGAGCAGTACTTC CSVTYPRTGGVYEQYF - TRBV29-1 TRBD1 TRBJ2-7
TGTGCCAGCGTCCGACTAGCGCGCGACTACAATGAGCAGTTCTTC CASVRLARDYNEQFF - TRBV6-1 TRBD2 TRBJ2-1
TGTGCCAGCAGTGGCGGCACAGGGGAAACTGAAGCTTTCTTT CASSGGTGETEAFF - TRBV6-5 TRBD1 TRBJ1-1
TGTGCCAGCAGCCGTGAACTAGCGGGGGGCCTTGAGCAGTACTTC CASSRELAGGLEQYF - TRBV5-6 TRBD2 TRBJ2-7
TGTGCCAGCATCCTAGAGCAGTACTTC CASILEQYF once TRBV27 - TRBJ2-7
TGTGCCAGTAGTATGGGGACTAGATACAATGAGCAGTTCTTC CASSMGTRYNEQFF - TRBV19 TRBD2 TRBJ2-1
TGTGCCGTGAGACAGGGGGCGGGGGATGGCTACACCTTC CAVRQGAGDGYTF - TRBV10-3 TRBD1 TRBJ1-2